This T cell receptor (beta chain) was identified during a study of shared clonotypes between healthy human individuals. Across the study: Each donor's CD4 naive and CD4 memory cells filled three plates apiece, CD8 naive two, and CD8 memory one.

Trimming cost V 4 bases and J 4 bases, with 11 bases left between them. Germline values: CDR1 LNHNV, CDR2 YYDKDF (reference sequence). This CDR3 has 14 amino acids. With regard to this clone: As yet, its antigen is unknown.

Study results and limitations: Despite large depth, rarefaction showed incomplete sorted-subset sequencing.

As defined, naive CD8 cells were CD45RO-negative and positively selected for CCR7, with terminally differentiated effector memory CD45RA+ cells excluded. Clones were sequenced by immunoSEQ multiplex PCR, and TCRdb holds only the in-frame ones, with some missing. The table records roughly 810,000 clones, 95% to 97% of them present only once. This chain links TRBV15 with TRBJ1-5; D remains unclear. The sequence was collected from a young man in good health. The sample was naive CD8+ T cells sorted from blood. The CDR3 DNA sequence: TGTGCCACCAGCACGACGGCGGGAAATCAGCCCCAGCATTTT. This sequence encodes CATSTTAGNQPQHF.